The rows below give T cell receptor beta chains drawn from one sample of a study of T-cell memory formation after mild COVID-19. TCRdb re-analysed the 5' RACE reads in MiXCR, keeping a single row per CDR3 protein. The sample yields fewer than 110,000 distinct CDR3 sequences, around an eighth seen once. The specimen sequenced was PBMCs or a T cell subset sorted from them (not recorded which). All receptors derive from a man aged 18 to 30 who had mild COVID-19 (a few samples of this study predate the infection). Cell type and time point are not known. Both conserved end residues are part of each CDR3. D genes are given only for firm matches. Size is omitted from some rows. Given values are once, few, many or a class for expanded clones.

DNA: TGCAGTGCTAGAGACGGACTAGCCGGTAACACAGATACGCAGTATTTT
CDR3: CSARDGLAGNTDTQYF
D: TRBD2
J: TRBJ2-3
size: few
V: TRBV20-1

DNA: TGCAGCGTTGAGGGGACAGGGTCTTCGGGGGGCTACAATGAGCAGTTCTTC
CDR3: CSVEGTGSSGGYNEQFF
D: TRBD1
J: TRBJ2-1
size: once
V: TRBV29-1

DNA: TGTGCCAGCAGCTTAAGACAGCCCTACAATGAGCAGTTCTTC
CDR3: CASSLRQPYNEQFF
D: NA
J: TRBJ2-1
size: NA
V: TRBV5-5

DNA: TGTGCCAGCAGTCTGAGGGGTGCGGGGTATCACAATGAGCAGTTCTTC
CDR3: CASSLRGAGYHNEQFF
D: NA
J: TRBJ2-1
size: NA
V: TRBV6-5

DNA: TGTGCCAGCAACCCCTCCGGGCTTGCCACAGATACGCAGTATTTT
CDR3: CASNPSGLATDTQYF
D: NA
J: TRBJ2-3
size: few
V: TRBV4-2

DNA: TGTGCCAGCAGCCCCGTGAGGAGTATATACCCCCAAGAGACCCAGTACTTC
CDR3: CASSPVRSIYPQETQYF
D: NA
J: TRBJ2-5
size: few
V: TRBV7-9

DNA: TGCGCCAGCAGGCCGGACGGCCAAGAGACCCAGTACTTC
CDR3: CASRPDGQETQYF
D: NA
J: TRBJ2-5
size: NA
V: TRBV5-1

DNA: TGTGCCAGCAGTTTATCTGCGGGGGCGTCTGAGACCCAGTACTTC
CDR3: CASSLSAGASETQYF
D: NA
J: TRBJ2-5
size: few
V: TRBV27

DNA: TGTGCCAGCAGCTTAGAAGGACAGGGAACTAATGAAAAACTGTTTTTT
CDR3: CASSLEGQGTNEKLFF
D: TRBD1
J: TRBJ1-4
size: few
V: TRBV7-9

DNA: TGTGCCAGCAGCGTACTAGCGGGGCCTAACAATGAGCAGTTCTTC
CDR3: CASSVLAGPNNEQFF
D: TRBD2
J: TRBJ2-1
size: NA
V: TRBV9

DNA: TGTGCCAGCAGCCTACAGTGGGGGCTGAACGAGCAGTACTTC
CDR3: CASSLQWGLNEQYF
D: NA
J: TRBJ2-7
size: few
V: TRBV5-6

DNA: TGTGCCAGCAGCCCCCGTGTAGGGAATAATTCACCCCTCCACTTT
CDR3: CASSPRVGNNSPLHF
D: NA
J: TRBJ1-6
size: few
V: TRBV7-6

DNA: TGTGCCAGTAGTAATGGACAGCTAAATGAGCAGTTCTTC
CDR3: CASSNGQLNEQFF
D: NA
J: TRBJ2-1
size: NA
V: TRBV19

DNA: TGTGCCAGCAGCAACGCGCCCCTAACAGGGCCGCGGGGCTACACCTTC
CDR3: CASSNAPLTGPRGYTF
D: NA
J: TRBJ1-2
size: many
V: TRBV7-9

DNA: TGTGCCAGCAGGACGGCAGGGCCAGGGTATGGCTACACCTTC
CDR3: CASRTAGPGYGYTF
D: NA
J: TRBJ1-2
size: NA
V: TRBV6-2/TRBV6-3

DNA: TGTGCCAGTCGCGGCGGGGTCCTCTACGAGCAGTACTTC
CDR3: CASRGGVLYEQYF
D: NA
J: TRBJ2-7
size: NA
V: TRBV19

DNA: TGCGCCAGCAGTCAGGGGACGGAGAACACTGAAGCTTTCTTT
CDR3: CASSQGTENTEAFF
D: NA
J: TRBJ1-1
size: few
V: TRBV23-1

DNA: TGTGCCAGCAGTGGGACAGGGGGCGTTGGGGCTTTCTTT
CDR3: CASSGTGGVGAFF
D: TRBD1
J: TRBJ1-1
size: few
V: TRBV6-6

DNA: TGCGCCAGCAGCTTGGTCGGGACAACTAATGAAAAACTGTTTTTT
CDR3: CASSLVGTTNEKLFF
D: NA
J: TRBJ1-4
size: many
V: TRBV5-1

DNA: TGCAGCGTTGAGGACCGGGACGGGTTTAATGAGCAGTACTTC
CDR3: CSVEDRDGFNEQYF
D: NA
J: TRBJ2-7
size: few
V: TRBV29-1

DNA: TGTGCCAGCAGACGACTAGACTCCTACGAGCAGTACTTC
CDR3: CASRRLDSYEQYF
D: NA
J: TRBJ2-7
size: NA
V: TRBV12-3/TRBV12-4

DNA: TGTGCCACCAGCAGGGACGGAAATAGCAATCAGCCCCAGCATTTT
CDR3: CATSRDGNSNQPQHF
D: NA
J: TRBJ1-5
size: NA
V: TRBV15

DNA: TGTGCCAGCAGCCCAGAGAACACTGAAGCTTTCTTT
CDR3: CASSPENTEAFF
D: NA
J: TRBJ1-1
size: NA
V: TRBV12-3/TRBV12-4

DNA: TGTGCCAGCAGCTTAGGGCAGGGTCGGGACTACGAGCAGTACTTC
CDR3: CASSLGQGRDYEQYF
D: NA
J: TRBJ2-7
size: few
V: TRBV7-9

DNA: TGCGCCAGCAGCAACAAACGAGGGACGGTATACGAGCAGTACTTC
CDR3: CASSNKRGTVYEQYF
D: NA
J: TRBJ2-7
size: NA
V: TRBV5-1

DNA: TGCGCCAGCAGCCAAGTGGACAGCGTTAACTATGGCTACACCTTC
CDR3: CASSQVDSVNYGYTF
D: NA
J: TRBJ1-2
size: few
V: TRBV4-1

DNA: TGTGCCAGCAGCCCTGCCAGGGCCCCCTACGAGCAGTACTTC
CDR3: CASSPARAPYEQYF
D: NA
J: TRBJ2-7
size: many
V: TRBV7-2

DNA: TGTGCCAGCGCCGGGACAGGCTCCTACGAGCAGTACTTC
CDR3: CASAGTGSYEQYF
D: TRBD1
J: TRBJ2-7
size: NA
V: TRBV3-1

DNA: TGTGCCAGTAGCCTATCCACAGGGCTTAGCAATCAGCCCCAGCATTTT
CDR3: CASSLSTGLSNQPQHF
D: NA
J: TRBJ1-5
size: few
V: TRBV19

DNA: TGTGCCAGCAGTTTTGAGGGAGCGGCCGATGAAGCTTTCTTT
CDR3: CASSFEGAADEAFF
D: NA
J: TRBJ1-1
size: NA
V: TRBV28

DNA: TGTGCCAGCAGCATACAGGGGCCGAACACCGGGGAGCTGTTTTTT
CDR3: CASSIQGPNTGELFF
D: TRBD1
J: TRBJ2-2
size: few
V: TRBV7-9

DNA: TGTGCCTGGAGTGTATGGGGGCAGGGGGCTGAAGCTTTCTTT
CDR3: CAWSVWGQGAEAFF
D: TRBD1
J: TRBJ1-1
size: NA
V: TRBV30

DNA: TGTGCCAGCAGCCAAATGGACAGGGGGATTGCAGATACGCAGTATTTT
CDR3: CASSQMDRGIADTQYF
D: TRBD1
J: TRBJ2-3
size: NA
V: TRBV3-1

DNA: TGTGCCAGCAGGGATCCCGGAAACTCCTACGAGCAGTACTTC
CDR3: CASRDPGNSYEQYF
D: NA
J: TRBJ2-7
size: few
V: TRBV6-2/TRBV6-3

DNA: TGTGCCAGCAGTGAATGGTTGTCTGGAAACACCATATATTTT
CDR3: CASSEWLSGNTIYF
D: NA
J: TRBJ1-3
size: few
V: TRBV6-1

DNA: TGTGCCAGCAGCCCAGGGGGGGCTGGCGGGCCCCAGCATTTT
CDR3: CASSPGGAGGPQHF
D: TRBD1
J: TRBJ1-5
size: medium-sized
V: TRBV9

DNA: TGTGCCAGCAGCCAAGGGATAAATGAGCAGTTCTTC
CDR3: CASSQGINEQFF
D: NA
J: TRBJ2-1
size: NA
V: TRBV4-2

DNA: TGTGCCAGCAGTCGCACGACAGTTAACCAAGAGACCCAGTACTTC
CDR3: CASSRTTVNQETQYF
D: NA
J: TRBJ2-5
size: NA
V: TRBV28

DNA: TGCGCCAGCAGCCAATCTCTGATCCCGATGGCGAACACCGGGGAGCTGTTTTTT
CDR3: CASSQSLIPMANTGELFF
D: NA
J: TRBJ2-2
size: many
V: TRBV4-3

DNA: TGTGCCAGCAGCGGGGGGACAGGGGAAGGCCTCCAGTTCTTC
CDR3: CASSGGTGEGLQFF
D: TRBD1
J: TRBJ2-1
size: few
V: TRBV9

DNA: TGCGCCAGCAGCCAAAGGGCGACAGGGGACACGCAGTATTTT
CDR3: CASSQRATGDTQYF
D: TRBD1
J: TRBJ2-3
size: few
V: TRBV4-1

DNA: TGCGCCAGCAGCCAAGACCACCTAAGGTCGGCCGGGGAGCTGTTTTTT
CDR3: CASSQDHLRSAGELFF
D: NA
J: TRBJ2-2
size: few
V: TRBV4-1

DNA: TGTGCCAGCAGTTTCTCCGGACAGGGACCAGATACGCAGTATTTT
CDR3: CASSFSGQGPDTQYF
D: TRBD1
J: TRBJ2-3
size: few
V: TRBV12-3/TRBV12-4

DNA: TGTGCCAGCAGCCAATCTGCCGGGGAGCTGTTTTTT
CDR3: CASSQSAGELFF
D: NA
J: TRBJ2-2
size: many
V: TRBV7-3

DNA: TGCGCCAGCAGCCAAGATTGGGGGGGAGTCCGTGAGCAGTTCTTC
CDR3: CASSQDWGGVREQFF
D: TRBD2
J: TRBJ2-1
size: NA
V: TRBV4-3

DNA: TGTGCCAGCACCTTAGGAGTGAACACTGAAGCTTTCTTT
CDR3: CASTLGVNTEAFF
D: NA
J: TRBJ1-1
size: NA
V: TRBV6-5

DNA: TGTGCCAGCAGCCCGGGGCAGGCCAACGTCCTGACTTTC
CDR3: CASSPGQANVLTF
D: NA
J: TRBJ2-6
size: few
V: TRBV7-3

DNA: TGTGCCAGCAGCCAAGGGAGTGGTAGCGGGGGGTGGACAGATACGCAGTATTTT
CDR3: CASSQGSGSGGWTDTQYF
D: TRBD2
J: TRBJ2-3
size: NA
V: TRBV3-1

DNA: TGCGCCAGCAGCCAAGAACACCGAGGCCCCACAGATACGCAGTATTTT
CDR3: CASSQEHRGPTDTQYF
D: NA
J: TRBJ2-3
size: few
V: TRBV4-3

DNA: TGTGCCAGCAGTCCTAGGACAGGTAGAGACAAAGAGACCCAGTACTTC
CDR3: CASSPRTGRDKETQYF
D: TRBD1
J: TRBJ2-5
size: NA
V: TRBV12-3/TRBV12-4

DNA: TGCGCCAGCACTCCGGAGGCGGGTAGTGCTCGAAAACTGTTTTTT
CDR3: CASTPEAGSARKLFF
D: NA
J: TRBJ1-4
size: few
V: TRBV5-1

DNA: TGCGCCAGCAGTGAGGGGACCGCGAGCGAGCAGTACTTC
CDR3: CASSEGTASEQYF
D: NA
J: TRBJ2-7
size: NA
V: TRBV10-1

DNA: TGTGCCAGCAGCGTTGGGTTGGAGACAGAATCCACAGATACGCAGTATTTT
CDR3: CASSVGLETESTDTQYF
D: NA
J: TRBJ2-3
size: NA
V: TRBV9

DNA: TGTGCCAGCAGCCAATCAGGGGTCTATGGCTACACCTTC
CDR3: CASSQSGVYGYTF
D: NA
J: TRBJ1-2
size: few
V: TRBV14

DNA: TGTGCCAGCAGTTTATCGGGCAGCCACGACGGCTACACCTTC
CDR3: CASSLSGSHDGYTF
D: NA
J: TRBJ1-2
size: NA
V: TRBV12-3/TRBV12-4

DNA: TGCGCCAGCAGCCAAGGAGGTTTCTCCTACGAGCAGTACTTC
CDR3: CASSQGGFSYEQYF
D: NA
J: TRBJ2-7
size: few
V: TRBV4-1

DNA: TGTGCCAGCAGCCCCCCCGCGGTTTCAAGCACAGATACGCAGTATTTT
CDR3: CASSPPAVSSTDTQYF
D: NA
J: TRBJ2-3
size: NA
V: TRBV7-9

DNA: TGTGCCAGCAGCTCCGACGGTACTTTGAACACTGAAGCTTTCTTT
CDR3: CASSSDGTLNTEAFF
D: NA
J: TRBJ1-1
size: NA
V: TRBV7-3

DNA: TGCAGCGTCGGCGGGACTAGCGGGGGGGGAGAGACCCAGTACTTC
CDR3: CSVGGTSGGGETQYF
D: TRBD2
J: TRBJ2-5
size: few
V: TRBV29-1